One and the same sample provided the 19 T cell receptor beta chains below, sequenced in a study of shared clonotypes between healthy human individuals. Profiled with immunoSEQ multiplex PCR; TCRdb holds only in-frame clones, not every one. The sample carries around 1,900,000 clones, around 93% recorded once. CD8 cells classed as naive were CD45RO-negative and positively selected for CCR7, excluding terminally differentiated effector memory CD45RA+ cells. Material for sequencing was naive CD8+ T cells from PBMCs. The receptor source for this set is a man younger than 35 in good health. Some clones in this sample may be carry-over from other donors' samples.

The chain employs TRBV7-9 and TRBJ2-2; no definite D call. Germline V gene sequence: CDR1 SEHNR, CDR2 FQNEAQ (reference sequence). V lost 6 bases and J lost 2, with 25 bases in between. The CDR3 spans 19 residues. The CDR3 reads CASSYHYSPGGVNTGELFF. The CDR3 DNA is TGTGCCAGCAGTTATCATTACTCCCCCGGTGGGGTAAACACCGGGGAGCTGTTTTTT.

A single count supports this clone. J is TRBJ2-7 and V is TRBV4-3; D is unclear. V dropped 0 bases and J dropped 0 bases, with 15 bases sitting between them. The CDR3 is 17 amino acids. Per the germline V gene, CDR1 is LGHNA and CDR2 is YSLEER. The CDR3 DNA sequence: TGCGCCAGCAGCCAAGACCACCCCGGCGCCTTCTCCTACGAGCAGTACTTC. It specifies CASSQDHPGAFSYEQYF.

The rearrangement links TRBV5-1 to TRBJ2-1; 12 bases are a match to TRBD2. Germline V gives CDR1 SGHRS, CDR2 YFSETQ. The CDR3 sequence is 17 residues long. The V gene end was trimmed by 5 bases and the J gene end by 11 bases; junction bases not matched to a gene: 17. CDR3 nucleotides: TGCGCCAGCAGTTCTACCTCAACTAGCGGGAGGCCCCTCCAGCAGTTCTTC. This gives the protein CASSSTSTSGRPLQQFF.

The chain carries TRBV6-1 and TRBJ2-5, with TRBD1 as a possible D gene (7 bases). The CDR3 runs to 11 residues. CDR1 MNHNS and CDR2 SASEGT come from the germline V gene. Trimming removed 11 bases at V and 6 bases at J, with 13 bases between. CDR3 region: CAQGGGKTQYF. CDR3 nucleotides: TGTGCCCAGGGGGGCGGAAAGACCCAGTACTTC.

This CDR3 reads CASSSLAGIRDTQYF. In nucleotides, the CDR3 is TGTGCCAGCAGCTCCCTAGCGGGAATCCGGGATACGCAGTATTTT. The chain joins TRBV7-8 to TRBJ2-3; TRBD2 matches at 9 bases. Trimming cost V 4 bases and J 6 bases; bases outside gene matches: 8. Germline CDR1 and CDR2: SGHVS and FQNEAQ. CDR3 length equals 15 residues.

This chain connects TRBV25-1 to TRBJ2-3; D is unresolved. The CDR3 is 15 amino acids. From germline, CDR1 is MGHDK and CDR2 SYGVNS. Trimming took off 1 base at V and 0 bases at J, with 8 bases between the two ends. The CDR3: CASSESRRSTDTQYF. DNA of the CDR3: TGTGCCAGCAGTGAATCGCGGAGAAGCACAGATACGCAGTATTTT.

The V call is TRBV10-3, the J call TRBJ2-2, with a weak D call TRBD1 (6 bases). Germline V lookup: CDR1 ENHRY, CDR2 SYGVKD. The CDR3 has 19 amino acids. Trimming cost V 6 bases and J 0 bases, with 23 bases left between them. The CDR3 sequence is CAISDRQVTRDTNTGELFF. In DNA form, the CDR3 reads TGTGCCATCAGCGACCGACAGGTAACACGTGATACGAACACCGGGGAGCTGTTTTTT.

The chain recombines TRBV10-1 with TRBJ2-7; D gene unclear. There are 14 residues in the CDR3. Trimming removed 3 bases from V and 2 bases from J, with 11 bases in between. Germline assignment: CDR1 WNHNN and CDR2 SYGVQD (reference sequence). The CDR3 spells CASSDAQYPYEQYF. The DNA for the CDR3 is TGCGCCAGCAGTGACGCACAATACCCCTACGAGCAGTACTTC.

The V and J genes are TRBV5-1 and TRBJ2-1; 7 nucleotides line up with TRBD1. J was trimmed by 3 bases and V by 0 bases; bases with no gene match: 12. Germline assignment: CDR1 SGHRS and CDR2 YFSETQ. This CDR3 is built from 18 residues. The CDR3 sequence is CASSLGAKGAGYYNEQFF. In DNA, the CDR3 is TGCGCCAGCAGCTTGGGCGCAAAGGGGGCGGGCTACTACAATGAGCAGTTCTTC.

V and J are TRBV6-6 and TRBJ1-1; tentative D call: TRBD1 (5 bases). The V gene lost 7 bases and the J gene lost 5 bases, with 23 bases spanning the gap. Germline V gene sequence: CDR1 MNHNY, CDR2 SVGAGI (reference sequence). There are 16 residues in the CDR3. The CDR3 DNA reads TGTGCCAGCAAACGCCCCGGGACGAGGGGTCGTACTGAAGCTTTCTTT. Protein: CASKRPGTRGRTEAFF.

The gene calls are TRBV11-2 and TRBJ1-2; D is possibly TRBD1 (6 bases). The CDR3 contains 13 residues. V lost 4 bases to trimming and J lost 8 bases, with 14 bases between them. Germline V gives CDR1 SGHAT, CDR2 FQNNGV. CDR3 region: CASSWTAASGYTF. The CDR3 DNA sequence: TGTGCCAGCAGCTGGACAGCCGCCTCCGGCTACACCTTC. The full variable domain, its missing parts supplied by reference TRBV11-2 and TRBJ1-2, is EAGVAQSPRYKIIEKRQSVAFWCNPISGHATLYWYQQILGQGPKLLIQFQNNGVVDDSQLPKDRFSAERLKGVDSTLKIQPAKLEDSAVYLCASSWTAASGYTFGSGTRLTVV.

This chain links TRBV7-9 with TRBJ2-4; D uncertain. The germline V and J ends were trimmed by 4 bases and 0 bases, with 22 bases remaining between them. CDR1 and CDR2 (germline): SEHNR, FQNEAQ (reference sequence). There are 19 residues in the CDR3. The CDR3 spells CASSSKLVELELAKNIQYF. The CDR3 DNA follows: TGTGCCAGCAGCTCGAAGTTGGTAGAACTTGAACTAGCCAAAAACATTCAGTACTTC.

The gene calls are TRBV29-1 and TRBJ2-1; possible D gene TRBD2, 6 bases. Trimming shortened V by 3 bases and J by 12 bases, and 15 bases separated the two germline ends. The CDR3 extends over 12 amino acids. Germline V CDR1 and CDR2: SQVTM, ANQGSEA. CDR3 coding DNA: TGCAGCGTTGACGGGAGTAGAATAGGGCAGTTCTTC. Residues: CSVDGSRIGQFF.

The chain links TRBV27 to TRBJ2-5; no clear D. Trimming pared 2 bases from V and 3 bases from J, leaving 19 bases between. In germline, CDR1 is MNHEY, CDR2 SMNVEV (reference sequence). There are 17 residues in the CDR3. This CDR3 is CASSLLPAPGHKETQYF. CDR3 bases: TGTGCCAGCAGTTTACTCCCAGCCCCGGGCCACAAAGAGACCCAGTACTTC.

This chain's CDR3 is CASSVASYMDGTGELFF. As DNA, the CDR3 is TGTGCCAGCAGCGTAGCCTCCTATATGGACGGCACCGGGGAGCTGTTTTTT. This chain connects TRBV9 to TRBJ2-2; D gene unclear. V lost 0 bases and J 4 bases, leaving 16 bases between the germline ends. The CDR3 sequence is 17 residues long. The germline CDR1 and CDR2 sequences are SGDLS and YYNGEE.

The chain couples TRBV27 to TRBJ2-1; 8 bases are a match to TRBD2. The germline gives CDR1 MNHEY, CDR2 SMNVEV (reference sequence). The CDR3 is made up of 18 amino acids. Trimming at V came to 5 bases and at J to 4 bases, leaving 16 bases not matched to a gene. DNA of the CDR3: TGTGCCAGCAGTCCCCTCTTTATCGGCGGGAGGAAGTACAATGAGCAGTTCTTC. Protein: CASSPLFIGGRKYNEQFF.

This chain joins TRBV10-3 and TRBJ2-3, with 9 positions matching TRBD1. The germline CDR1 and CDR2 sequences are ENHRY and SYGVKD. Germline trimming cut 4 bases from V and 3 bases from J; bases unmatched to any gene: 8. This CDR3 is built from 16 residues. CDR3 protein: CAISVGTGRVTDTQYF. Here the CDR3 DNA reads TGTGCCATCAGTGTCGGGACAGGGAGAGTAACAGATACGCAGTATTTT.

This chain connects TRBV7-9 to TRBJ2-1; a possible D gene is TRBD2 (6 bases). Trimming took off 3 bases at V and 10 bases at J, with 13 bases between the two ends. The CDR3 spans 13 residues. Germline V gene data show CDR1 as SEHNR and CDR2 as FQNEAQ (reference sequence). CDR3 protein: CASSFYDREEQFF. The DNA for the CDR3 is TGTGCCAGCAGCTTTTACGACCGGGAGGAGCAGTTCTTC.

V gene TRBV14 combines with J gene TRBJ1-2, with D unclear. Germline V gives CDR1 SGHDN, CDR2 FVKESK. V was trimmed by 4 bases and J by 3 bases, leaving 18 bases between them. The CDR3 is 16 amino acids. This CDR3 is CASSPSRRGYDYGYTF. DNA of the CDR3: TGTGCCAGCAGCCCTTCCAGGCGTGGCTACGACTATGGCTACACCTTC.